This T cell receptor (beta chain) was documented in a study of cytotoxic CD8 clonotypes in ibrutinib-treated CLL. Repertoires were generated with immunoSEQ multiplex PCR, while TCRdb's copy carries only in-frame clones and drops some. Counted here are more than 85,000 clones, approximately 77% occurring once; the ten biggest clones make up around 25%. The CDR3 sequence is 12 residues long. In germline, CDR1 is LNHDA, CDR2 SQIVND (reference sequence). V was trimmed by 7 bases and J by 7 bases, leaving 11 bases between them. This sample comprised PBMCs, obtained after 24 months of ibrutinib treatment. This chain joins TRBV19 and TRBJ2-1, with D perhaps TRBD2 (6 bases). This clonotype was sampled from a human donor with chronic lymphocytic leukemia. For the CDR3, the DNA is TGTGCCAGTATCGGGAGAGGAAATGAGCAGTTCTTC. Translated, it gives CASIGRGNEQFF.